This record concerns one T cell receptor beta chain sequence. This sample stems from a study of cytomegalovirus exposure and HLA in healthy donors. Study details: Within an early data release were approximately 85 million unique TCRs drawn from HLA-typed donors.

Germline CDR1 SGHRS, CDR2 YFSETQ. V was shortened by 4 bases and J by 6 bases, with 24 bases between the two germline ends. The CDR3 consists of 17 residues. Both 60 Vbeta primers and 13 Jbeta primers went into the PCR. Assay used: immunoSEQ multiplex PCR; TCRdb lists only in-frame clones, some missing. The data show around 97,000 clones, around 85% seen once. The source is a man in his forties in good health and CMV-seropositive. The sample consisted of PBMCs. The V call is TRBV5-1, the J call TRBJ2-3, with a tentative D call TRBD2 (7 bases). The CDR3 loop reads CASSPHGGGPASDTQYF. CDR3 in DNA: TGCGCCAGCAGCCCCCATGGCGGGGGCCCCGCGTCCGATACGCAGTATTTT.